The 30 T cell receptor beta chains below come from one sample, sequenced in a study of T cell changes during pregnancy in multiple sclerosis (dated by TCRdb to about 2019). The library relied on the immunoSEQ multiplex PCR assay. TCRdb took this table from immuneACCESS and kept in-frame rearrangements with V and J called. Such tables lack part of the clones; where checked against another copy, unresolved V genes explain under half of the gap, and the rest is unexplained. The sample table holds about 59,000 clones, of which about 93% were seen once. The top ten clones comprise roughly 2.7% of the sample. Sequencing was performed on CD8+ T cells from peripheral blood mononuclear cells, taken in the third trimester of pregnancy. Receptors were obtained from a female donor with multiple sclerosis, enrolled in a pregnancy study.

The gene calls are TRBV7-9 and TRBJ2-5; tentatively, D is TRBD1 (6 bases). Looked up from germline, CDR1 is SEHNR and CDR2 is FQNEAQ (reference sequence). Trimming left V 6 bases short and J 0 bases short, with 14 bases between. The CDR3 covers 15 residues. The CDR3 reads CASRWTAQYQETQYF. In DNA, the CDR3 is TGTGCCAGCAGGTGGACAGCCCAGTACCAAGAGACCCAGTACTTC.

V gene TRBV4-1 combines with J gene TRBJ1-4; TRBD1 aligns across 9 bases. The CDR3 consists of 19 residues. Germline V CDR1 and CDR2: MGHRA, YSYEKL. V dropped 3 bases and J dropped 0; count of bases not matched to a gene: 11. CDR3 amino acids: CASSQNPGQGSATNEKLFF. CDR3 bases: TGCGCCAGCAGCCAGAATCCGGGACAGGGAAGTGCAACTAATGAAAAACTGTTTTTT.

The genes are TRBV7-9 and TRBJ2-3; 7 bases fit TRBD2. Germline CDR1 and CDR2: SEHNR and FQNEAQ (reference sequence). V was pared by 6 bases and J by 4 bases, with 1 base of the junction left unmatched. This CDR3 region has 12 residues. CDR3 in amino acids: CASRGGADTQYF. DNA of the CDR3: TGTGCCAGCAGGGGAGGGGCAGATACGCAGTATTTT.

The CDR3 DNA is TGTGCCAGCAGTTCCCCTAGCGGGTACGAGCAGTACTTC. The encoded protein is CASSSPSGYEQYF. The genes are TRBV6-5 and TRBJ2-7, with 8 bases aligning to TRBD2. J gave up 4 bases and V 4 bases, and 3 bases lay outside the gene matches. This CDR3 is 13 amino acids long. Per germline, CDR1 MNHEY and CDR2 SVGAGI.

The J gene is TRBJ2-7, the V gene TRBV7-2; D perhaps matches TRBD2 (5 bases). The germline gives CDR1 SGHTA, CDR2 FQGNSA. This CDR3 is 14 amino acids long. Deletions cut 1 base from V and 4 bases from J, with 11 bases between. CDR3 in DNA: TGTGCCAGCAGCTTAGTGGTTAGCGAATACGAGCAGTACTTC. This encodes CASSLVVSEYEQYF.

CDR3 residues: CASSADRGTTQPQHF. The CDR3, as DNA: TGTGCCAGTAGTGCGGACAGGGGTACCACTCAGCCCCAGCATTTT. V usage is TRBV19 and J usage is TRBJ1-5; 9 positions match TRBD1. V lost 5 bases to trimming and J lost 6 bases; unmatched junction nucleotides: 8. From germline, CDR1 is LNHDA and CDR2 SQIVND (reference sequence). This CDR3 comprises 15 residues.

DNA for the CDR3: TGTGCCAGCAGCTTAAAAGTGAGGGGACAGGGATATGGCTACACCTTC. Protein product: CASSLKVRGQGYGYTF. V and J are TRBV7-2 and TRBJ1-2, with 9 positions matching TRBD1. The V gene's germline CDR1 is SGHTA and CDR2 FQGNSA. The CDR3 sequence is 16 residues long. The V and J ends lost 2 bases and 5 bases, in that order; junction bases with no gene match: 9.

This chain links TRBV28 with TRBJ2-7; possible D gene TRBD2, 6 bases. Looked up from germline, CDR1 is MDHEN and CDR2 is SYDVKM. CDR3 length: 14 amino acids. V gave up 5 bases and J gave up 4 bases, with 15 bases separating them. The CDR3 protein is CASSDTSAGYEQYF. CDR3 DNA sequence: TGTGCCAGCAGTGACACCTCCGCGGGGTACGAGCAGTACTTC.

This clone was seen only a few times. The V and J genes are TRBV10-1 and TRBJ2-2; the D is unclear. The V and J ends lost 1 base and 5 bases respectively, with 8 bases between them. This CDR3 has 14 amino acids. Germline CDR1 is WNHNN and CDR2 is SYGVQD (reference sequence). CDR3 sequence: CASSELAETGELFF. CDR3 nucleotide sequence: TGCGCCAGCAGTGAGTTGGCAGAAACCGGGGAGCTGTTTTTT.

The chain employs TRBV7-2 and TRBJ1-5; unclear D gene. This CDR3 region has 15 residues. V gave up 1 base and J gave up 3 bases, with 10 bases separating them. Germline V gene lookup returns CDR1 SGHTA and CDR2 FQGNSA. The CDR3 DNA sequence: TGTGCCAGCAGCTTAGGTGGCGGGGTCAATCAGCCCCAGCATTTT. Translation: CASSLGGGVNQPQHF.

This clone occurred a few times. This sample includes further DNA sequences coding for the same CDR3. The rearrangement links TRBV6-4 to TRBJ2-3; TRBD1 matches at 10 bases. Losses at the gene ends were 2 bases for V and 1 base for J; bases not matched to a gene: 0. Germline assignment: CDR1 MRHNA and CDR2 SNTAGT. There are 15 residues in the CDR3. The CDR3 sequence is CASSDGTGGTDTQYF. The CDR3 nucleotides read TGTGCCAGCAGTGACGGGACAGGGGGCACAGATACGCAGTATTTT.

The chain recombines TRBV6-4 with TRBJ2-2, with 9 bases identical to TRBD1. The length of the CDR3 is 17 residues. Germline V gene data show CDR1 as MRHNA and CDR2 as SNTAGT. The J segment lost 0 bases and the V segment lost 0 bases, leaving 2 bases of the junction unmatched. CDR3 sequence (DNA): TGTGCCAGCAGTGACTCCGGGACAGGGTCGAACACCGGGGAGCTGTTTTTT. Amino acids: CASSDSGTGSNTGELFF.

The chain carries TRBV7-6 and TRBJ2-7, with 7 bases identical to TRBD1. This CDR3 has 16 residues. Germline assignment: CDR1 SGHVS and CDR2 FNYEAQ. J lost 0 bases, V lost 1 base, and 6 bases had no gene match. The CDR3 bases are TGTGCCAGCAGCTTAGTCAGGGGGAGCAGCTCCTACGAGCAGTACTTC. Residues: CASSLVRGSSSYEQYF.

V gene TRBV30 combines with J gene TRBJ1-1; D uncertain. V gave up 2 bases and J gave up 1 base, with 5 bases separating them. The CDR3 length is 12 residues. Germline V lookup: CDR1 GTSNPN, CDR2 SVGIG (reference sequence). The CDR3 reads CAWSISNTEAFF. Written as DNA, the CDR3 is TGTGCCTGGAGTATCTCGAACACTGAAGCTTTCTTT.

The V and J genes are TRBV10-1 and TRBJ1-2; 8 bases match TRBD1. Looked up from germline, CDR1 is WNHNN and CDR2 is SYGVQD (reference sequence). Germline trimming cut 6 bases from V and 6 bases from J; bases unmatched to any gene: 6. The CDR3 has 13 amino acids. CDR3 DNA: TGCGCCAGCAGCGGGGACAGGAGGAATGGCTACACCTTC. Protein product: CASSGDRRNGYTF.

The chain uses TRBV4-3 and TRBJ2-3; a weak D match, TRBD2 (6 bases). This CDR3 region has 15 residues. V was cut by 2 bases and J by 2 bases, with 11 bases left in between. Germline V lookup: CDR1 LGHNA, CDR2 YSLEER. The CDR3 spells CASSQQASDTDTQYF. For the CDR3, the DNA is TGCGCCAGCAGCCAACAGGCTAGCGACACAGATACGCAGTATTTT.

The CDR3 spells CASSSFQGTEAFF. The CDR3 DNA follows: TGTGCCAGTAGTAGCTTTCAGGGAACTGAAGCTTTCTTT. The V and J genes are TRBV19 and TRBJ1-1, with a possible D match to TRBD1 (5 bases). CDR1 and CDR2 from the germline V gene are LNHDA and SQIVND (reference sequence). The CDR3 has 13 residues. Trimming removed 4 bases from V and 5 bases from J, with 11 bases in between.

This rearrangement joins TRBV2 to TRBJ2-1; no clear D gene. The V end lost 6 bases, the J end lost 0 bases, and 15 bases lay between the germline ends. The CDR3 extends over 16 amino acids. Germline V gene sequence: CDR1 SNHLY, CDR2 FYNNEI. The CDR3 is CASRVDLRGSYNEQFF. The DNA of the CDR3 is TGTGCCAGCAGGGTTGACCTCCGAGGCTCCTACAATGAGCAGTTCTTC.

This chain links TRBV27 with TRBJ1-2; 8 nucleotides match TRBD1. CDR3 length equals 15 residues. Germline lookup yields CDR1 MNHEY and CDR2 SMNVEV (reference sequence). Trimming cost V 1 base and J 4 bases; bases outside gene matches: 5. The CDR3 sequence is CASSLWTGSTYGYTF. CDR3 nucleotide sequence: TGTGCCAGCAGTTTATGGACAGGGTCAACCTATGGCTACACCTTC.

J is TRBJ2-7 and V is TRBV27; the D gene is possibly TRBD1 (6 bases). The CDR3 loop spans 16 amino acids. Germline lookup yields CDR1 MNHEY and CDR2 SMNVEV (reference sequence). V was pared by 5 bases and J by 0 bases, with 17 bases between. CDR3 amino acids: CASSQEVGHLSYEQYF. The CDR3 nucleotides read TGTGCCAGCAGTCAGGAGGTGGGACACCTCTCCTACGAGCAGTACTTC.

The chain is built from TRBV7-8 and TRBJ2-7; perhaps TRBD2 as D (7 bases). The germline V gene has CDR1 SGHVS and CDR2 FQNEAQ. Between the trimmed V and J ends, which lost 5 bases and 4 bases, there was a span of 24 bases. This CDR3 is 17 amino acids long. In DNA, the CDR3 is TGTGCCAGCAGCCCCGGGCGGGGGCGCGAAACTGTGTACGAGCAGTACTTC. It yields the protein CASSPGRGRETVYEQYF.

The chain recombines TRBV5-1 with TRBJ2-7; 8 positions match TRBD2. The CDR3 sequence is 15 residues long. The germline gives CDR1 SGHRS, CDR2 YFSETQ. Trimming cost V 4 bases and J 3 bases; bases outside gene matches: 9. CDR3 bases: TGCGCCAGCAGCCCGGGGGCGGGAGGTAGCTACGAGCAGTACTTC. This encodes CASSPGAGGSYEQYF.

This clone showed up just once. The chain uses TRBV4-2 and TRBJ2-1; 7 bases are shared with TRBD2. This CDR3 is built from 17 residues. CDR1 and CDR2 from the germline V gene are LGHNA and YNFKEQ. J lost 0 bases, V lost 0 bases, and 5 bases had no gene match. CDR3 protein: CASSQEAGGSSYNEQFF. Written as DNA, the CDR3 is TGTGCCAGCAGCCAAGAGGCAGGCGGGAGCTCCTACAATGAGCAGTTCTTC.

The chain has TRBV9 and TRBJ1-1; the D gene is possibly TRBD1 (5 bases). Germline CDR1 is SGDLS and CDR2 is YYNGEE. V was cut by 3 bases and J by 0 bases, with 12 bases left in between. The CDR3 is 15 residues long. Here the CDR3 DNA reads TGTGCCAGCAGCGAGGGGAACAGATTGAACACTGAAGCTTTCTTT. Translated: CASSEGNRLNTEAFF.

The chain carries TRBV7-8 and TRBJ2-5; D is perhaps TRBD1 (6 bases). The CDR3 is 15 residues long. Germline CDR1 SGHVS, CDR2 FQNEAQ. Trimming shortened V by 4 bases and J by 0 bases, and 12 bases separated the two germline ends. The CDR3 nucleotides are TGTGCCAGCAGCTATTACGGGACATACCAAGAGACCCAGTACTTC. This sequence encodes CASSYYGTYQETQYF.

The J gene is TRBJ2-3, the V gene TRBV4-3; tentatively, D is TRBD2 (6 bases). The ends were cut back, 2 bases at V and 4 bases at J, with 16 bases in the middle. This CDR3 is 16 amino acids long. The germline CDR1 and CDR2 sequences are LGHNA and YSLEER. CDR3 DNA: TGCGCCAGCAGCCAATATGGGGGGATTCTCTCAGATACGCAGTATTTT. Protein product: CASSQYGGILSDTQYF.

The genes are TRBV10-1 and TRBJ1-4; 11 nucleotides match TRBD1. J gave up 7 bases and V 6 bases, and 10 bases lay outside the gene matches. The CDR3 is 16 amino acids. CDR1 and CDR2 from the germline V gene are WNHNN and SYGVQD (reference sequence). The CDR3 protein is CASRTGTGGEIEKLFF. CDR3 sequence (DNA): TGCGCCAGCAGGACCGGGACAGGGGGGGAAATTGAAAAACTGTTTTTT.

The rearrangement uses TRBV2 and TRBJ2-7, with 10 bases aligning to TRBD2. The V and J ends lost 2 bases and 0 bases, in that order; junction bases with no gene match: 4. Germline CDR1 and CDR2: SNHLY and FYNNEI. The length of the CDR3 is 16 residues. This chain's CDR3 is CASSEQLAGVSYEQYF. DNA for the CDR3: TGTGCCAGCAGTGAACAGCTAGCGGGGGTCTCCTACGAGCAGTACTTC.

The rearrangement uses TRBV6-5 and TRBJ1-4; TRBD1 is a possible D gene (6 bases). Germline CDR1 and CDR2: MNHEY and SVGAGI. The CDR3 has 15 residues. Trimming shortened V by 2 bases and J by 5 bases, and 12 bases separated the two germline ends. The CDR3 here is CASSYGYRENEKLFF. In DNA, the CDR3 is TGTGCCAGCAGTTACGGATACAGGGAAAATGAAAAACTGTTTTTT.

The count of this clone is one. The chain joins TRBV5-4 to TRBJ2-1; 8 bases line up with TRBD1. The CDR3 runs 15 residues. The junction had 11 bases not matched to a gene; V was cut back by 4 bases and J by 8 bases. Germline V lookup: CDR1 SGHNT, CDR2 YYREEE (reference sequence). This chain's CDR3 is CASSDRTGLVDEQFF. The DNA of the CDR3 is TGTGCCAGCAGCGATCGGACAGGGCTTGTGGATGAGCAGTTCTTC.